This T cell receptor (beta chain) was observed in a study of CD8 T cells in Susac syndrome. This clonotype was observed once. Sequencing of TCR beta was undertaken in CD8+ and CD4+ T cells derived from blood. Negative isolation yielded CD4+ and CD8+ T cells, and FACS enriched TEMRA cells. RNA, at roughly 0.45 to 1 ug, was reverse transcribed with random hexamers. The method of amplification for TCR beta CDR3 was immunoSEQ multiplex PCR, covering 54 Vbeta and 13 Jbeta. TCRdb reprocessed the immunoSEQ multiplex PCR reads via MiXCR and lists one record per CDR3 protein. The repertoire has about 140,000 distinct CDR3 sequences, approximately 95% of them found once; the top ten carry about 0.11%. Trimming pared 2 bases from V and 3 bases from J, leaving 5 bases between. This CDR3 has 13 residues.

The sample was CD4+ T cells from PBMCs. The rearrangement joins TRBV12-3 or TRBV12-4 to TRBJ2-1; D gene unclear. This TCR was sampled from a human donor with multiple sclerosis. CDR3 residues: CASSLSIYNEQFF. The CDR3, as DNA: TGTGCCAGCAGTTTATCCATCTACAATGAGCAGTTCTTC.